The TCR beta chain described here comes from a study of blood T cell repertoires in COVID-19. As handled by the study authors: Cell counts per sample came from amplifying reference gene primers. The method was immunoSEQ multiplex PCR; TCRdb's version includes in-frame clones alone and lacks a portion of them. V and J calls and clone size are those listed in that table; D and trimming were worked out from the DNA. The sample contains over 120,000 clones, 75% to 80% of which appear only once. V dropped 2 bases and J dropped 2 bases, with 4 bases sitting between them. The length of the CDR3 is 13 residues. CDR1 is KGHDR and CDR2 is SFDVKD in the germline V gene.

The rearrangement links TRBV24-1 to TRBJ2-3; D uncertain. Sequencing used peripheral blood. This sequence was found in a woman in her fifties or sixties with active or convalescent COVID-19. This CDR3 reads CATSDYNTDTQYF. CDR3 DNA sequence: TGTGCCACCAGTGATTATAACACAGATACGCAGTATTTT.